Listed below are T cell receptor beta chains from one sample, sequenced in a study of cytomegalovirus exposure and HLA in healthy donors. Libraries were prepared by immunoSEQ multiplex PCR; TCRdb keeps only in-frame clonotypes and omits some of them. The table has fewer than 250,000 clones, more than 75% seen once. The sample was PBMCs. The origin of the receptors is a man aged 35 to 55 in good health and CMV-seropositive. CDR3s leave out the opening cysteine and the closing phenylalanine or tryptophan. The D gene is left open where the match is weak.

D gene | CDR3 length | V gene | CDR3 protein
- | 13 | TRBV6-4 | ASRQEASHTDTQY
- | 12 | TRBV18 | ASSPSGLNSPLH
TRBD2 | 13 | TRBV5-6 | ASSAGLAGYNEQF
TRBD1 | 13 | TRBV5-1 | ASSLRTGGYNEQF
TRBD2 | 11 | TRBV2 | ASRRGLAGARF
- | 12 | TRBV4-2 | ASSDAGYTDTQY
- | 12 | TRBV29-1 | SVYFGGGNEKLF
TRBD1 | 13 | TRBV7-6 | ASSPRTGKFYEQY
- | 12 | TRBV12-5 | ASAPSGFQETQY
- | 14 | TRBV12-5 | ASAPGTSISTDTQY
- | 12 | TRBV9 | ASSVFNSGNTIY
- | 13 | TRBV5-1 | ASSPLGGAPYEQY